These 22 T cell receptor beta chains originate from one sample sequenced in a study of cytomegalovirus exposure and HLA in healthy donors. PCR employed 60 Vbeta and 13 Jbeta primers. Using immunoSEQ multiplex PCR, the repertoire was profiled, and TCRdb retains in-frame clones only, with some absent. Altogether about 180,000 clones are present, roughly 79% being singletons, with the ten largest covering about 2.9%. Sequencing was performed on PBMCs. Every receptor here comes from a woman aged 45-59 years in good health and CMV-seropositive.

This clone appeared a single time. The V gene is TRBV19, the J gene TRBJ1-1, with TRBD1 identical over 8 bases. V was pared by 4 bases and J by 6 bases, with 7 bases of the junction left unmatched. The CDR3 consists of 14 residues. Germline V gene lookup returns CDR1 LNHDA and CDR2 SQIVND (reference sequence). In DNA, the CDR3 is TGTGCCAGTAGTACAGGACAGGGATGGTCTGAAGCTTTCTTT. Translated: CASSTGQGWSEAFF.

This chain uses TRBV4-3 with TRBJ1-1; 10 nucleotides align to TRBD1. The V gene end was trimmed by 5 bases and the J gene end by 11 bases; junction bases not matched to a gene: 11. CDR1 and CDR2 from the germline V gene are LGHNA and YSLEER. The CDR3 extends over 14 amino acids. The chain's CDR3 is CASSGGTGALRAFF. CDR3 coding DNA: TGCGCCAGCAGCGGGGGGACAGGGGCTTTGCGGGCTTTCTTT.

This clone has more than one count but fewer than ten. The chain is built from TRBV19 and TRBJ2-7, with D uncertain. Germline V gives CDR1 LNHDA, CDR2 SQIVND (reference sequence). Trimming cost V 3 bases and J 6 bases, with 15 bases left between them. The length of the CDR3 is 14 residues. CDR3: CASSMANTESEQYF. In DNA, the CDR3 is TGTGCCAGTAGTATGGCGAACACAGAGTCCGAGCAGTACTTC. The full variable domain, rest sourced from reference TRBV19 and TRBJ2-7, is DGGITQSPKYLFRKEGQNVTLSCEQNLNHDAMYWYRQDPGQGLRLIYYSQIVNDFQKGDIAEGYSVSREKKESFPLTVTSAQKNPTAFYLCASSMANTESEQYFGPGTRLTVT.

This clone has a handful of counts. The chain combines TRBV30 with TRBJ1-5; D possibly corresponds to TRBD1 (5 bases). The V end lost 3 bases, the J end lost 0 bases, and 9 bases lay between the germline ends. Germline CDR1 is GTSNPN and CDR2 is SVGIG (reference sequence). This CDR3 is built from 14 residues. CDR3 coding DNA: TGTGCCTGGAGCCGGCAGGGTAGCAATCAGCCCCAGCATTTT. This codes for CAWSRQGSNQPQHF.

This rearrangement joins TRBV21-1 to TRBJ1-2; the table assigns TRBD1, which was not confirmed against the DNA. TRBV21-1 represents a pseudogene. The CDR3 runs 16 residues. The CDR3 spells CASSKAARGNNYGYTF. For the CDR3, the DNA is TGTGCCAGCAGCAAAGCGGCCAGGGGGAACAACTATGGCTACACCTTC.

The genes are TRBV5-4 and TRBJ1-2; 7 positions agree with TRBD1. Germline-derived CDR1 and CDR2 are SGHNT and YYREEE (reference sequence). The CDR3 length is 14 residues. Trimming cost V 0 bases and J 4 bases; bases outside gene matches: 3. The CDR3 DNA is TGTGCCAGCAGCTTGGTTGACAGGGTCTATGGCTACACCTTC. It is translated as CASSLVDRVYGYTF.

This chain links TRBV25-1 with TRBJ2-4; no reliable D call. CDR1 and CDR2 from the germline V gene are MGHDK and SYGVNS. V lost 1 base, J lost 0 bases, and 10 bases lay in between. This CDR3 is 16 amino acids long. CDR3 bases: TGTGCCAGCAGTGAATCTAGGAGCCTAGCCAAAAACATTCAGTACTTC. This sequence encodes CASSESRSLAKNIQYF.

The J gene is TRBJ1-1, the V gene TRBV18; 7 nucleotides agree with TRBD1. Germline V gene lookup returns CDR1 KGHSH and CDR2 LQKENI. This CDR3 comprises 12 residues. Losses at the gene ends were 10 bases for V and 3 bases for J; bases not matched to a gene: 5. The CDR3 loop reads CATTGDHTEAFF. The CDR3, as DNA: TGTGCCACCACAGGGGACCACACTGAAGCTTTCTTT. Variable domain in full (rest from reference TRBV18 and TRBJ1-1): NAGVMQNPRHLVRRRGQEARLRCSPMKGHSHVYWYRQLPEEGLKFMVYLQKENIIDESGMPKERFSAEFPKEGPSILRIQQVVRGDSAAYFCATTGDHTEAFFGQGTRLTVV.

J is TRBJ1-6 and V is TRBV28; a possible D gene is TRBD1 (5 bases). CDR1 and CDR2 from the germline V gene are MDHEN and SYDVKM. V dropped 3 bases and J dropped 2 bases, with 11 bases sitting between them. The CDR3 contains 16 residues. CDR3 in DNA: TGTGCCAGCAGTTTCAGGGCGTGGGCCTATAATTCACCCCTCCACTTT. Translating it yields CASSFRAWAYNSPLHF.

A few counts support this clone. The rearrangement uses TRBV7-2 and TRBJ2-3, with TRBD2 as a possible D gene (7 bases). Trimming shortened V by 1 base and J by 4 bases, and 15 bases separated the two germline ends. The CDR3 is 16 residues long. CDR1 SGHTA and CDR2 FQGNSA come from the germline V gene. The CDR3 DNA is TGTGCCAGCAGCTTAGAGGGGACGGGGGGCCCAGATACGCAGTATTTT. It is translated as CASSLEGTGGPDTQYF.

Written as DNA, the CDR3 is TGCGCCAGCAGCTTGTCTAGCACTGGGGCCAACGTCCTGACTTTC. This gives the protein CASSLSSTGANVLTF. The genes are TRBV5-1 and TRBJ2-6; D perhaps matches TRBD2 (5 bases). V was trimmed by 1 base and J by 2 bases, leaving 7 bases between them. Germline CDR1 SGHRS, CDR2 YFSETQ. This CDR3 comprises 15 residues. Variable domain in full (rest from reference TRBV5-1 and TRBJ2-6): KAGVTQTPRYLIKTRGQQVTLSCSPISGHRSVSWYQQTPGQGLQFLFEYFSETQRNKGNFPGRFSGRQFSNSRSEMNVSTLELGDSALYLCASSLSSTGANVLTFGAGSRLTVL.

Only a few counts were recorded for this clone. The chain employs TRBV15 and TRBJ1-1; no reliable D call. Trimming removed 0 bases from V and 5 bases from J, with 13 bases in between. The CDR3 contains 15 residues. Germline V gene sequence: CDR1 LNHNV, CDR2 YYDKDF (reference sequence). CDR3 in DNA: TGTGCCACCAGCAGAGATGGGTGGGCGGGGACTGAAGCTTTCTTT. Protein sequence: CATSRDGWAGTEAFF.

As to this clone: Sequence at one end of the junction differs from germline and may be a read error. The V and J genes are TRBV7-9 and TRBJ2-1, with D tentatively TRBD2 (5 bases). The germline CDR1 and CDR2 sequences are SEHNR and FQNEAQ (reference sequence). This CDR3 is built from 17 residues. CDR3 coding DNA: TGTTCCAGCAGCGGAGTAGGTCCCCGCTCTATGCTCGATGAGCAGTTCTTC. It codes for CSSSGVGPRSMLDEQFF.

The chain carries TRBV4-3 and TRBJ2-7; 7 nucleotides match TRBD2. Losses at the gene ends were 6 bases for V and 6 bases for J; bases not matched to a gene: 11. The CDR3 is 14 residues long. Germline V gene sequence: CDR1 LGHNA, CDR2 YSLEER. CDR3 nucleotide sequence: TGCGCCAGCAGTCGGGACTATACCTTGTCCGAGCAGTACTTC. It codes for CASSRDYTLSEQYF.

The chain carries TRBV5-1 and TRBJ1-1; a weak D match, TRBD1 (5 bases). CDR3 length: 13 residues. Germline CDR1 and CDR2: SGHRS and YFSETQ. Trimming removed 3 bases at V and 2 bases at J, with 8 bases between. The CDR3 is CASSSDSNTEAFF. The CDR3 DNA is TGCGCCAGCAGCTCCGACAGTAACACTGAAGCTTTCTTT.

This chain joins TRBV18 and TRBJ2-6; 15 bases map to TRBD2. The CDR3 totals 19 residues. The V and J ends lost 4 bases and 0 bases, in that order; junction bases with no gene match: 4. CDR1 is KGHSH, CDR2 LQKENI, per germline. CDR3 DNA sequence: TGTGCCAGCTCACAGGGACTAGCGGGGGGAAGCTCTGGGGCCAACGTCCTGACTTTC. Its translation: CASSQGLAGGSSGANVLTF.

The chain employs TRBV5-6 and TRBJ2-3; D remains ambiguous. Germline V gene lookup returns CDR1 SGHDT and CDR2 YYEEEE. V lost 4 bases, J lost 0 bases, and 15 bases lay in between. CDR3 length: 16 amino acids. The CDR3: CASSPIRLASTDTQYF. CDR3 nucleotides: TGTGCCAGCAGCCCGATTAGACTGGCTAGCACAGATACGCAGTATTTT.

The chain uses TRBV6-1 and TRBJ2-7; the D gene is possibly TRBD2 (5 bases). From germline, CDR1 is MNHNS and CDR2 SASEGT. V shed 3 bases and J shed 3 bases, with 6 bases lying between them. The CDR3 has 12 residues. The CDR3 DNA sequence: TGTGCCAGCAGTGACGGACTCTACGAGCAGTACTTC. Protein sequence: CASSDGLYEQYF.

The rearrangement joins TRBV11-3 to TRBJ2-1; TRBD2 agrees at 7 bases. The CDR3 covers 15 residues. Germline CDR1 reads SGHNT; CDR2 reads YENEEA. V lost 2 bases to trimming and J lost 6 bases; unmatched junction nucleotides: 7. The CDR3 sequence: CASSLLGGGSNEQFF. The CDR3 DNA reads TGTGCCAGCAGCTTACTTGGCGGGGGATCCAATGAGCAGTTCTTC.

This rearrangement joins TRBV7-2 to TRBJ2-7; possible D gene TRBD2, 6 bases. Germline CDR1 and CDR2: SGHTA and FQGNSA. Between the trimmed V and J ends, which lost 6 bases and 6 bases, there was a span of 15 bases. The CDR3 contains 13 residues. CDR3 sequence: CASRAGLLSEQYF. CDR3 in DNA: TGTGCCAGCAGGGCGGGGCTGCTGTCCGAGCAGTACTTC.

The chain couples TRBV2 to TRBJ1-1, with D possibly TRBD1 on 5 matching bases. V lost 0 bases and J lost 12, with 14 bases in between. Germline CDR1 is SNHLY and CDR2 is FYNNEI. The CDR3 contains 13 residues. CDR3: CASSEASGGRTFF. The CDR3 DNA reads as TGTGCCAGCAGTGAAGCATCGGGGGGAAGGACTTTCTTT.

The J gene is TRBJ2-3, the V gene TRBV4-3, with D maybe TRBD2 (6 bases). Germline lookup yields CDR1 LGHNA and CDR2 YSLEER. This CDR3 has 17 residues. The germline V and J ends were trimmed by 0 bases and 7 bases, with 20 bases remaining between them. CDR3 sequence reads: CASSQDLVADPRNTQYF. CDR3 in DNA: TGCGCCAGCAGCCAAGACTTGGTAGCGGACCCCCGAAATACGCAGTATTTT.